This T cell receptor beta chain was found in a study of OX40 agonist ivuxolimab in advanced cancers. Broadly, across the study: Ivuxolimab, which targeted the costimulatory receptor OX40 (CD134), was an agonistic, fully human IgG2 monoclonal antibody. Intravenous ivuxolimab was administered to patients every 2 weeks at six dose levels: 0.01, 0.1, 0.3, 1.5, 3 and 10 mg/kg. Among the 52 dose-escalation patients, roughly 20 had hepatocellular carcinoma, around 15 melanoma, 9 renal cell carcinoma and 9 head and neck cancer. A male proportion of under 85% and a mean age of approximately 62 years, ranging from about 23 to 79, were recorded for the dose-escalation cohort. Prior anti-PD-1, anti-PD-L1 or anti-CTLA-4 therapy was permitted, and 30% to 50% of dose-escalation patients had received checkpoint inhibitors. Three dose-escalation patients achieved partial responses, one with hepatocellular carcinoma and two with cutaneous melanoma. Peripheral TCRbeta sequencing was intended to test whether TCR sequence diversity was altered and clonal T-cell expansion was caused by ivuxolimab. The paper describes the monotherapy dose-escalation part (N = 52 patients) of the phase I trial of ivuxolimab.

The CDR3 goes from the cysteine to the phenylalanine over 14 residues. The only DNA kept is the CDR3, 42 bases in frame from the first base. The junction carries 15 bases between V and J, which are trimmed by 2 bases and 6 bases respectively. CDR1 SGHRS and CDR2 YFSETQ were looked up in the germline V gene. Genomic DNA was extracted from sorted cells for sequencing of the TCRbeta CDR3 region. The immunoSEQ Assay was used to sequence the TCRbeta CDR3 regions. TCRdb stores this immuneACCESS table with in-frame sequences only. Part of the clones is absent; in the studies checked, under half of the shortfall reflects unresolved V genes, and no reason is known for the rest. Present in this sample are about 61,000 clones, around 87% of which were seen just once. The ten largest clones represent 1.2% of the sample. This clone has only one observation. Its antigen is still unknown. The record has no base qualities; no much larger clone is one base away.

Broader findings and caveats from the paper: At doses of 0.1 to 3.0 mg/kg, clonal expansion of both CD4+ and CD8+ T cells in blood was seen between baseline and week 6. Low levels of normalized T-cell clonal expansion were also seen in some nonresponding patients. In partial responders in the 0.1-3.0 mg/kg groups, normalized peripheral clonal expansion was found to be among the lowest, especially among CD8+ T cells. After ivuxolimab, expanded clones were on average more numerous among CD8+ T cells than among CD4+ T cells. The antigen specificity of the peripheral T cells that underwent clonal expansion was not determined.

Patients with a history of autoimmune disease or receiving systemic immunosuppression were excluded from the trial. Peripheral blood for TCR sequencing was drawn from every dose cohort at baseline, at cycle 4 day 1 and at cycle 7 day 1. The samples were drawn from a first-in-human, open-label, multicenter phase I dose-escalation trial of ivuxolimab. Adults with locally advanced or metastatic melanoma, renal cell carcinoma, hepatocellular carcinoma or head and neck squamous cell carcinoma were enrolled in the trial. Before TCR sequencing, CD4+ T cells and CD8+ T cells were sorted from peripheral blood as separate populations.

This clonotype was sampled from an adult with an advanced solid tumor such as melanoma, head and neck, liver or kidney cancer. The chain is encoded by TRBV5-1 joined to TRBJ2-7; the D segment may tentatively be TRBD1 or TRBD2, each giving 5 matched bases. Sequenced here: CD4+ or CD8+ T cells sorted from blood, sampled in a trial of the OX40 agonist ivuxolimab. The CDR3 region reads CASSLGDLGGEQYF. The DNA sequence is TGCGCCAGCAGCTTAGGGGACCTTGGCGGCGAGCAGTACTTC.